These 32 T cell receptor beta chains originate from one sample sequenced in a study of TIL therapy for anti-PD-1-resistant metastatic lung cancer. Time point given: pre-treatment sample, taken before nivolumab and TIL therapy. Most excised metastases sampled were pleural nodules or supraclavicular lymph nodes. The immunoSEQ assay was v3. Method: immunoSEQ multiplex PCR; TCRdb's copy keeps in-frame clones and lacks some. The sample has more than 90,000 clones, just over 65% seen once. Sequences were derived from tumor tissue, sampled at baseline. These receptors were collected from a person aged 25-85 years with non-small cell lung cancer.

The CDR3 DNA reads as TGTGCCAGCAGCTTCCGGGCTCTCTCTGGGGCCAACGTCCTGACTTTC. Translation gives CASSFRALSGANVLTF. The genes are TRBV7-3 and TRBJ2-6; D is unresolved. In germline, CDR1 is SGHTA, CDR2 FQGTGA. The CDR3 has 16 amino acids. V gave up 3 bases and J gave up 0 bases, with 9 bases separating them.

The rearrangement joins TRBV6-5 to TRBJ2-7; 7 positions match TRBD2. The CDR3 length is 14 residues. After removal of 8 bases from V and 1 base from J, the junction contained 8 bases not matched to a gene. CDR1 and CDR2 from the germline V gene are MNHEY and SVGAGI. The CDR3 sequence: CASQGASGSYEQYF. DNA for the CDR3: TGTGCCAGCCAAGGAGCTAGCGGTTCCTACGAGCAGTACTTC.

The genes are TRBV6-5 and TRBJ1-3, with a possible D match to TRBD1 (6 bases). The CDR3 spans 16 residues. Germline lookup yields CDR1 MNHEY and CDR2 SVGAGI. V gave up 0 bases and J gave up 4 bases, with 13 bases separating them. The CDR3 sequence is CASSYSPPGTGNTIYF. CDR3 sequence (DNA): TGTGCCAGCAGTTACTCCCCCCCAGGGACAGGAAACACCATATATTTT.

This chain links TRBV29-1 with TRBJ2-2; no reliable D call. The CDR3 covers 15 residues. Germline V gives CDR1 SQVTM, CDR2 ANQGSEA. V was trimmed by 0 bases and J by 5 bases, leaving 13 bases between them. CDR3 sequence reads: CSVEDLASQTGELFF. CDR3 sequence (DNA): TGCAGCGTTGAAGATCTGGCTAGTCAAACCGGGGAGCTGTTTTTT.

The sample holds many counts of this clone. This sequence joins TRBV18 and TRBJ1-6; possibly TRBD1 for D (5 bases). This CDR3 contains 18 residues. Trimming took 4 bases from V and 5 from J, leaving 21 bases between them. Per the germline V gene, CDR1 is KGHSH and CDR2 is LQKENI. The CDR3 DNA is TGTGCCAGCTCACTTTCGGGGGGAAGAAGGGTGGATAATTCACCCCTCCACTTT. Amino acids: CASSLSGGRRVDNSPLHF.

The J gene is TRBJ2-5, the V gene TRBV6-7; D tentatively reads TRBD1 or TRBD2 (6 bases each). TRBV6-7 is identified as an open reading frame with a role that is uncertain. This CDR3 is built from 17 residues. Trimming took 0 bases from V and 1 from J, leaving 15 bases between them. The CDR3 DNA is TGTGCCAGCAGTTACTCGAAGGTCGAGGGGGGCCAAGAGACCCAGTACTTC. Translation: CASSYSKVEGGQETQYF.

This clone appeared a few times. The CDR3 nucleotides are TGTGCCAGCAGGACAGGGGGCGCAGGAAACACCATATATTTT. Encoded protein: CASRTGGAGNTIYF. The V gene is TRBV11-2, the J gene TRBJ1-3, with 10 bases fitting TRBD1. Germline assignment: CDR1 SGHAT and CDR2 FQNNGV. The CDR3 is 14 residues long. V gave up 6 bases and J gave up 4 bases; unmatched junction bases: 3. Complete variable domain (other parts from reference TRBV11-2 and TRBJ1-3): EAGVAQSPRYKIIEKRQSVAFWCNPISGHATLYWYQQILGQGPKLLIQFQNNGVVDDSQLPKDRFSAERLKGVDSTLKIQPAKLEDSAVYLCASRTGGAGNTIYFGEGSWLTVV.

The chain joins TRBV5-6 to TRBJ2-1; 7 nucleotides line up with TRBD2. This CDR3 contains 14 residues. The ends lost 9 bases at V and 0 bases at J; junction bases unmatched: 6. Germline V gene sequence: CDR1 SGHDT, CDR2 YYEEEE. The CDR3 loop reads CATRLAGSYNEQFF. Here the CDR3 DNA reads TGTGCCACTAGACTAGCAGGCTCCTACAATGAGCAGTTCTTC.

The V gene is TRBV4-2, the J gene TRBJ2-5, with D perhaps TRBD2 (6 bases). V lost 4 bases to trimming and J lost 1 base, with 13 bases between them. CDR3 length equals 15 residues. Germline-derived CDR1 and CDR2 are LGHNA and YNFKEQ. The CDR3 sequence is CASSRQGGVQETQYF. CDR3 nucleotide sequence: TGTGCCAGCAGCCGCCAAGGAGGGGTCCAAGAGACCCAGTACTTC.

V and J are TRBV29-1 and TRBJ1-1; tentatively, D is TRBD1 (5 bases). This CDR3 contains 13 residues. From germline, CDR1 is SQVTM and CDR2 ANQGSEA. V lost 3 bases, J lost 4 bases, and 12 bases lay in between. Here the CDR3 reads CSVDEGRGTEAFF. Written as DNA, the CDR3 is TGCAGCGTTGATGAGGGGCGGGGCACTGAAGCTTTCTTT. Full variable domain (remainder filled in from reference TRBV29-1 and TRBJ1-1): SAVISQKPSRDICQRGTSLTIQCQVDSQVTMMFWYRQQPGQSLTLIATANQGSEATYESGFVIDKFPISRPNLTFSTLTVSNMSPEDSSIYLCSVDEGRGTEAFFGQGTRLTVV.

The rearrangement joins TRBV7-3 to TRBJ2-5; 8 nucleotides agree with TRBD2. V lost 5 bases, J lost 5 bases, and 10 bases stayed unmatched. Germline V lookup: CDR1 SGHTA, CDR2 FQGTGA. The CDR3 is 15 amino acids. This CDR3 is CASSLRGGPVETQYF. In nucleotides, the CDR3 is TGTGCCAGCAGCCTCCGCGGGGGGCCTGTGGAGACCCAGTACTTC.

The chain has TRBV29-1 and TRBJ2-1; D might be TRBD1 or TRBD2, each matching 5 bases. The V gene's germline CDR1 is SQVTM and CDR2 ANQGSEA. CDR3 length equals 13 residues. V lost 7 bases to trimming and J lost 7 bases, with 17 bases between them. This chain's CDR3 is CSANGPGGNEQFF. The CDR3 DNA is TGCAGCGCCAACGGCCCTGGGGGAAATGAGCAGTTCTTC.

This clone was counted only a few times. The chain joins TRBV19 to TRBJ1-5; 8 bases map to TRBD1. Germline loops: CDR1 LNHDA, CDR2 SQIVND (reference sequence). Unmatched junction bases numbered 16, after V lost 11 bases and J lost 1 base. The CDR3 has 17 residues. The CDR3 spells CARPGQGSHLSNQPQHF. The CDR3, as DNA: TGTGCCCGACCTGGACAGGGTTCACACCTAAGCAATCAGCCCCAGCATTTT.

This clone was found a few times. The chain carries TRBV28 and TRBJ2-1; 8 bases match TRBD1. This CDR3 spans 14 amino acids. After removal of 6 bases from V and 3 bases from J, the junction contained 4 bases not matched to a gene. The V gene's germline CDR1 is MDHEN and CDR2 SYDVKM. CDR3 sequence reads: CASSPGQDYNEQFF. CDR3 nucleotide sequence: TGTGCCAGCAGCCCGGGACAGGACTACAATGAGCAGTTCTTC.

The chain employs TRBV3-1 (or the pseudogene TRBV3-2) and TRBJ2-1; no firm D call. V lost 3 bases, J lost 0 bases, and 9 bases lay in between. Germline assignment: CDR1 LGHDT and CDR2 YNNKEL (reference sequence). The CDR3 totals 15 residues. The CDR3 bases are TGTGCCAGCAGCCATCCAGGTAGCTCCTACAATGAGCAGTTCTTC. It translates to CASSHPGSSYNEQFF.

The chain recombines TRBV20-1 with TRBJ2-7; a possible D gene is TRBD1 (6 bases). This CDR3 spans 11 amino acids. V lost 4 bases and J 6 bases, leaving 10 bases between the germline ends. Germline-derived CDR1 and CDR2 are DFQATT and SNEGSKA (reference sequence). As DNA, the CDR3 is TGCAGTGCTACCTACAGGGCCGAGCAGTACTTC. Protein: CSATYRAEQYF.

V gene TRBV9 combines with J gene TRBJ1-4; 11 positions match TRBD1. This CDR3 region has 14 residues. Looked up from germline, CDR1 is SGDLS and CDR2 is YYNGEE. Trimming removed 4 bases from V and 8 bases from J; junction bases left unmatched: 4. CDR3 sequence (DNA): TGTGCCAGCAGCCTGGGACAGGGGGGGGAAAAACTGTTTTTT. As protein: CASSLGQGGEKLFF.

The chain links TRBV2 to TRBJ2-7; 11 bases match TRBD2. From germline, CDR1 is SNHLY and CDR2 FYNNEI. The CDR3 runs 15 residues. J was trimmed by 2 bases and V by 6 bases; bases with no gene match: 6. The DNA of the CDR3 is TGTGCCAGCAGCCCACTAGCGGGGGTTACCTACGAGCAGTACTTC. Translation: CASSPLAGVTYEQYF.

The V and J genes are TRBV5-6 and TRBJ2-3; D might be TRBD2 (6 bases). Germline lookup yields CDR1 SGHDT and CDR2 YYEEEE. The germline V and J ends were trimmed by 1 base and 6 bases, with 18 bases remaining between them. The CDR3 is 16 amino acids. The CDR3 sequence: CASSLRGGIGSDTQYF. The CDR3 bases are TGTGCCAGCAGCTTGAGAGGCGGGATTGGTTCGGATACGCAGTATTTT.

This clone was seen a handful of times. The rearrangement uses TRBV11-2 and TRBJ2-2; 7 positions match TRBD2. There are 15 residues in the CDR3. Germline V gives CDR1 SGHAT, CDR2 FQNNGV. With 5 bases clipped from V and 0 bases from J, the junction kept 3 bases outside the gene matches. CDR3 sequence: CASSRSGANTGELFF. DNA of the CDR3: TGTGCCAGCAGCCGAAGCGGGGCGAACACCGGGGAGCTGTTTTTT.

The chain has TRBV11-2 and TRBJ2-1, with D possibly matching TRBD1 (6 bases). Germline-derived CDR1 and CDR2 are SGHAT and FQNNGV. Trimming removed 4 bases from V and 5 bases from J, with 15 bases in between. This CDR3 has 15 amino acids. The CDR3 loop reads CASSSPGRDNNEQFF. In DNA form, the CDR3 reads TGTGCCAGCAGCTCGCCGGGCCGGGACAACAATGAGCAGTTCTTC. The whole variable domain, filled in from reference TRBV11-2 and TRBJ2-1, reads EAGVAQSPRYKIIEKRQSVAFWCNPISGHATLYWYQQILGQGPKLLIQFQNNGVVDDSQLPKDRFSAERLKGVDSTLKIQPAKLEDSAVYLCASSSPGRDNNEQFFGPGTRLTVL.

This clone has more than one count but fewer than ten. The CDR3, as DNA: TGTGCCAGCAGTTTGGGGGGCAGTGGGCAGCCCCAGCATTTT. Protein product: CASSLGGSGQPQHF. The gene calls are TRBV28 and TRBJ1-5, with D perhaps matching TRBD1 (6 bases). Germline CDR1 reads MDHEN; CDR2 reads SYDVKM. This CDR3 spans 14 amino acids. The V and J ends lost 3 bases and 7 bases respectively, with 13 bases between them.

This clone occurred once. This sequence joins TRBV4-3 and TRBJ2-7; D is undetermined. The CDR3 extends over 15 amino acids. V gave up 1 base and J gave up 1 base, with 11 bases separating them. Germline lookup yields CDR1 LGHNA and CDR2 YSLEER. The CDR3 region has the DNA TGCGCCAGCAGCCAAGGGGCAGAGATTTCCTACGAGCAGTACTTC. Translation: CASSQGAEISYEQYF.

The CDR3 DNA reads as TGTGCCAGCAGCCTCTCCGGGACTAACACCGGGGAGCTGTTTTTT. This translates into CASSLSGTNTGELFF. J is TRBJ2-2 and V is TRBV7-2; D might be TRBD2 (6 bases). The germline CDR1 and CDR2 sequences are SGHTA and FQGNSA. The CDR3 length is 15 residues. Trimming stripped 5 bases from V and 2 bases from J, with 12 bases between. Full variable domain (outside the CDR3, taken from reference TRBV7-2 and TRBJ2-2): GAGVSQSPSNKVTEKGKDVELRCDPISGHTALYWYRQSLGQGLEFLIYFQGNSAPDKSGLPSDRFSAERTGGSVSTLTIQRTQQEDSAVYLCASSLSGTNTGELFFGEGSRLTVL.

J is TRBJ2-2 and V is TRBV11-3, with D maybe TRBD2 (6 bases). Deletions cut 4 bases from V and 4 bases from J, with 16 bases between. CDR1 is SGHNT and CDR2 is YENEEA in the germline V gene. The CDR3 consists of 16 residues. Here the CDR3 reads CASSSRAGLVTGELFF. In DNA form, the CDR3 reads TGTGCCAGCAGCTCCCGTGCGGGGCTCGTCACCGGGGAGCTGTTTTTT.

The chain has TRBV7-6 and TRBJ2-5; D perhaps matches TRBD2 (6 bases). Germline V gives CDR1 SGHVS, CDR2 FNYEAQ. The CDR3 runs to 15 residues. Trimming stripped 5 bases from V and 5 bases from J, with 18 bases between. CDR3 loop: CASSPGGLLRETQYF. In DNA, the CDR3 is TGTGCCAGCAGCCCCGGGGGTTTATTGAGGGAGACCCAGTACTTC.

The chain has TRBV30 and TRBJ1-2; possibly TRBD1 for D (5 bases). Germline CDR1 reads GTSNPN; CDR2 reads SVGIG (reference sequence). The CDR3 covers 11 residues. V was pared by 8 bases and J by 4 bases, with 11 bases between. CDR3 bases: TGTGCCGCCCAGGGCGTCTATGGCTACACCTTC. Translating it yields CAAQGVYGYTF.

This chain links TRBV30 with TRBJ2-2, with 8 bases that match TRBD1. J gave up 4 bases and V 4 bases, and 11 bases lay outside the gene matches. The CDR3 has 16 amino acids. The V gene's germline CDR1 is GTSNPN and CDR2 SVGIG (reference sequence). CDR3 loop: CAWTSPGRGLTGELFF. The DNA of the CDR3 is TGTGCCTGGACCTCACCGGGCAGGGGGCTCACCGGGGAGCTGTTTTTT.

The rearrangement links TRBV28 to TRBJ1-5; D gene ambiguous. Trimming took 6 bases from V and 9 from J, leaving 18 bases between them. CDR3 length equals 14 residues. Per the germline V gene, CDR1 is MDHEN and CDR2 is SYDVKM. CDR3 in amino acids: CASRRDGHAGPQHF. The CDR3 DNA follows: TGTGCCAGCAGACGTGACGGCCACGCTGGGCCCCAGCATTTT.

The chain uses TRBV24-1 and TRBJ2-2; 7 bases are shared with TRBD1. The CDR3 runs to 14 residues. CDR1 is KGHDR and CDR2 is SFDVKD in the germline V gene. V trimming: 9 bases; J trimming: 6 bases; junction bases outside the gene matches: 9. CDR3 region: CATEGAVRSGELFF. CDR3 DNA: TGTGCCACCGAGGGGGCAGTAAGGTCCGGGGAGCTGTTTTTT.

This clone was observed a handful of times. V usage is TRBV30 and J usage is TRBJ2-7; no clear D. The length of the CDR3 is 14 residues. Per germline, CDR1 GTSNPN and CDR2 SVGIG (reference sequence). Deletions cut 0 bases from V and 2 bases from J, with 11 bases between. CDR3 region: CAWSVTGYTYEQYF. As DNA, the CDR3 is TGTGCCTGGAGTGTAACCGGGTATACCTACGAGCAGTACTTC.

This sequence joins TRBV5-1 and TRBJ2-7; TRBD2 aligns across 7 bases. The CDR3 loop spans 13 amino acids. The trim removed 1 base at V and 6 bases at J, leaving 4 bases unmatched. Looked up from germline, CDR1 is SGHRS and CDR2 is YFSETQ. This CDR3 reads CASSLLGEGEQYF. The CDR3 DNA reads as TGCGCCAGCAGCTTGTTAGGGGAGGGCGAGCAGTACTTC.